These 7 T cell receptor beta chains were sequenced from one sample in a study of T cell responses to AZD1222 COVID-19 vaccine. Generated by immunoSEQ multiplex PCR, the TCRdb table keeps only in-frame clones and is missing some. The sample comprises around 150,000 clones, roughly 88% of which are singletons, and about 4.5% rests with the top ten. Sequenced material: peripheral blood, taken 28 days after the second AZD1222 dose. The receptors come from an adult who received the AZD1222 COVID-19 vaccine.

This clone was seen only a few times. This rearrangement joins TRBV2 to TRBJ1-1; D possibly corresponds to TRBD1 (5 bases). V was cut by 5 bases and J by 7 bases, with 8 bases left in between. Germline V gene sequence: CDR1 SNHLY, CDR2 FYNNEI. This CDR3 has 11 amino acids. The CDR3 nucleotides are TGTGCCAGCAGTTACGACAGTGAAGCTTTCTTT. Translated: CASSYDSEAFF.

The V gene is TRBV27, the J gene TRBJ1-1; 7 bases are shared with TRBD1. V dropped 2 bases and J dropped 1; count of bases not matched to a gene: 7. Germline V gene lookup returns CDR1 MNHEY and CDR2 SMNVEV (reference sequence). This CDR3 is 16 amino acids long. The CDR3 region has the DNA TGTGCCAGCAGTTTAGGACAGGTTCTAGGGAACACTGAAGCTTTCTTT. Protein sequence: CASSLGQVLGNTEAFF.

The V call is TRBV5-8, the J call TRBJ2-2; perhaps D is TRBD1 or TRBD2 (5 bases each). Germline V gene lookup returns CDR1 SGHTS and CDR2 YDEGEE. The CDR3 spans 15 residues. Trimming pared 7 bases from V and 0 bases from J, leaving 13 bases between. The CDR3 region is CASARGAANTGELFF. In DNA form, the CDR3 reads TGTGCCAGCGCCCGAGGGGCGGCGAACACCGGGGAGCTGTTTTTT.

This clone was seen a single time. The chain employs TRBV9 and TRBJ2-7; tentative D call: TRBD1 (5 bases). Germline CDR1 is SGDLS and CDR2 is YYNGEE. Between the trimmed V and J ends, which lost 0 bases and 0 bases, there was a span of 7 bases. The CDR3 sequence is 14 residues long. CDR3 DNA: TGTGCCAGCAGCGTAGATGGGGCCTCCTACGAGCAGTACTTC. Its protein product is CASSVDGASYEQYF.

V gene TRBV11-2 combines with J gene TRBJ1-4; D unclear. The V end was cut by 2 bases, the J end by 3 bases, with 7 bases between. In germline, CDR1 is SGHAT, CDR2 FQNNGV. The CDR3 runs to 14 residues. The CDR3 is CASSLNFPNEKLFF. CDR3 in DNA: TGTGCCAGCAGCTTAAATTTCCCTAATGAAAAACTGTTTTTT.

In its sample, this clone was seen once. The CDR3 sequence: CASSLAAGSEPGSPLHF. CDR3 DNA sequence: TGCGCCAGCAGCTTGGCCGCAGGGAGTGAACCAGGATCACCCCTCCACTTT. The rearrangement uses TRBV5-1 and TRBJ1-6, with D possibly TRBD1 on 5 matching bases. V lost 0 bases, J lost 10 bases, and 20 bases lay in between. CDR1 and CDR2 (germline): SGHRS, YFSETQ. This CDR3 is 17 amino acids long.

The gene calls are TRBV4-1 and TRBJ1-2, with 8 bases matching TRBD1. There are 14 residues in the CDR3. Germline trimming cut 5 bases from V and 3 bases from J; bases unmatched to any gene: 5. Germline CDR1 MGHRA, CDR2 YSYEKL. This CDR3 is CASSLGQAHYGYTF. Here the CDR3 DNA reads TGCGCCAGCAGCTTGGGACAGGCTCACTATGGCTACACCTTC.